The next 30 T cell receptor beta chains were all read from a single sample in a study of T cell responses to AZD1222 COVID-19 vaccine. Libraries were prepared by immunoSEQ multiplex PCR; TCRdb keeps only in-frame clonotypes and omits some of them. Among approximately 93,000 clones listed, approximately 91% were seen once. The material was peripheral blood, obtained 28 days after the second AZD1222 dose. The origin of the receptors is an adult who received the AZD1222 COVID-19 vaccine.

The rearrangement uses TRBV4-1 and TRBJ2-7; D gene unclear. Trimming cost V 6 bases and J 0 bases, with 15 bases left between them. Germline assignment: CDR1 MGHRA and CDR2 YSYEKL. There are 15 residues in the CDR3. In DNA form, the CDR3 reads TGCGCCAGCAGACCCTTGACGGCCAGCTCCTACGAGCAGTACTTC. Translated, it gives CASRPLTASSYEQYF.

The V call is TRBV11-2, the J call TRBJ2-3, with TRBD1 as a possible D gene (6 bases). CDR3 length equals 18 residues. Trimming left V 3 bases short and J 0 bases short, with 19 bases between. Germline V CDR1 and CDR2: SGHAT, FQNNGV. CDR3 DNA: TGTGCCAGCAGCTTGCTCCCCGGCAGGGGCGGTAGCACAGATACGCAGTATTTT. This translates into CASSLLPGRGGSTDTQYF.

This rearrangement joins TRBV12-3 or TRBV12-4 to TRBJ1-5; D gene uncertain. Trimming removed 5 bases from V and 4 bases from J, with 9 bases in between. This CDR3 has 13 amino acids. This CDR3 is CASSQDPNQPQHF. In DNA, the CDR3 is TGTGCCAGCAGTCAGGACCCGAATCAGCCCCAGCATTTT.

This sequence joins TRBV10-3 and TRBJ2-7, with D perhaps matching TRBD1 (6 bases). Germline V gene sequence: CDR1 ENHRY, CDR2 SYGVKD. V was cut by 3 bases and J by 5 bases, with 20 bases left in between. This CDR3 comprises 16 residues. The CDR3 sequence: CAISEPYGAGADEQYF. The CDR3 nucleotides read TGTGCCATCAGTGAACCTTACGGTGCAGGGGCGGACGAGCAGTACTTC.

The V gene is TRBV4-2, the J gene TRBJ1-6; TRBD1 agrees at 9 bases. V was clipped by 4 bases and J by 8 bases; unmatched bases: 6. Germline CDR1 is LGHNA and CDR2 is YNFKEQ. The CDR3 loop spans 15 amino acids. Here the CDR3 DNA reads TGTGCCAGCAGCCCGTACAGGGGGCGGGATTCACCCCTCCACTTT. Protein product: CASSPYRGRDSPLHF.

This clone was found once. CDR3 coding DNA: TGTGCCAGCAGCCCAGGGGGCTCCTACGAGCAGTACTTC. Translation: CASSPGGSYEQYF. The chain carries TRBV7-8 and TRBJ2-7; 7 nucleotides match TRBD1. From germline, CDR1 is SGHVS and CDR2 FQNEAQ. Unmatched junction bases numbered 1, after V lost 5 bases and J lost 0 bases. CDR3 length: 13 residues.

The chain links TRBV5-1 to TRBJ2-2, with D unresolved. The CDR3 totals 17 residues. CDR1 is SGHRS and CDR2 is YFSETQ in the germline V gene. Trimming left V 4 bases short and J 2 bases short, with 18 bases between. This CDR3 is CASSPDTTSLNTGELFF. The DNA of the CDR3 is TGCGCCAGCAGCCCTGACACAACCTCGTTAAACACCGGGGAGCTGTTTTTT.

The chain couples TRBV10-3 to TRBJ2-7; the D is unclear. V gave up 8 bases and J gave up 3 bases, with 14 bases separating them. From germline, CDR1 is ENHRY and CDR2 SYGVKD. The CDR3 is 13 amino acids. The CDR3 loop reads CAISTPGGYEQYF. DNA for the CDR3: TGTGCCATCTCGACTCCCGGTGGCTACGAGCAGTACTTC.

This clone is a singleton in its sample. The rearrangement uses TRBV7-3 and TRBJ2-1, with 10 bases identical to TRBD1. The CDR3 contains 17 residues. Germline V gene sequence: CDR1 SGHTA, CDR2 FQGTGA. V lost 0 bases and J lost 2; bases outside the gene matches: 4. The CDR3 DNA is TGTGCCAGCAGCTTAACTTTCGGACAGGGGGCCTACAATGAGCAGTTCTTC. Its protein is CASSLTFGQGAYNEQFF.

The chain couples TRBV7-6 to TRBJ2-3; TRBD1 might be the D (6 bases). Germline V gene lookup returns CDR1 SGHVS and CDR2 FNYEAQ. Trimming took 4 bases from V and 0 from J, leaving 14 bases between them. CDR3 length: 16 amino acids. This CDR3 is CASSSPGGGSTDTQYF. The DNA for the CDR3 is TGTGCCAGCAGCTCCCCGGGTGGGGGCAGCACAGATACGCAGTATTTT.

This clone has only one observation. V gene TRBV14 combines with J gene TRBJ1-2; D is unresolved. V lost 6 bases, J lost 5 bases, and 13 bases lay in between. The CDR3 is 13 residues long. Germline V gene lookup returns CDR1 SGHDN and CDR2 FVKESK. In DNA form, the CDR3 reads TGTGCCAGCAGTCCGAACCACAGATATGGCTACACCTTC. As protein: CASSPNHRYGYTF.

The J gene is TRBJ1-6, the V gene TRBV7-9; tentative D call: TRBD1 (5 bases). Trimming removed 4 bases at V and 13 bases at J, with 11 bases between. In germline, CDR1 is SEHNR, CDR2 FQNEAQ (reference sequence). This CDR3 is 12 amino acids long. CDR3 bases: TGTGCCAGCAGCTCGGGGCCCCGGCCCCTCCACTTT. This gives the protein CASSSGPRPLHF.

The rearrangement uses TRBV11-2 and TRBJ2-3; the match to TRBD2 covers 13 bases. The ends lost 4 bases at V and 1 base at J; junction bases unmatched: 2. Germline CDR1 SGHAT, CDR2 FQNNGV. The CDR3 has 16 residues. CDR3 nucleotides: TGTGCCAGCAGCTACGGGACTAGCGGGGGCACAGATACGCAGTATTTT. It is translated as CASSYGTSGGTDTQYF.

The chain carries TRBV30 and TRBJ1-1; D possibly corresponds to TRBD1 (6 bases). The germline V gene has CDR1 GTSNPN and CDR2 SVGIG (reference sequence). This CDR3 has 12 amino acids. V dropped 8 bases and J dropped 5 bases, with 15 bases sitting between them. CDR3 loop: CAGIQGWTEAFF. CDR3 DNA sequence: TGTGCCGGGATACAGGGATGGACTGAAGCTTTCTTT.

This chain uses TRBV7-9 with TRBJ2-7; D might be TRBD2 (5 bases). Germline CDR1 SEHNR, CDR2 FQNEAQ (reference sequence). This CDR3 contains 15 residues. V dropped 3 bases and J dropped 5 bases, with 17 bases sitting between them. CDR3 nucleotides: TGTGCCAGCAGCTTGTCTAGAGTTGGGAGTAACGAGCAGTACTTC. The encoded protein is CASSLSRVGSNEQYF.

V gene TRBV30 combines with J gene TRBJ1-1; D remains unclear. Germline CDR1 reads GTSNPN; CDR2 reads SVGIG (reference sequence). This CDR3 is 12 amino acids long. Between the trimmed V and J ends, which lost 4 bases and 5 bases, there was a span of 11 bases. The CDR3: CAWTETQTEAFF. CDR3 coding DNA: TGTGCCTGGACCGAGACCCAAACTGAAGCTTTCTTT.

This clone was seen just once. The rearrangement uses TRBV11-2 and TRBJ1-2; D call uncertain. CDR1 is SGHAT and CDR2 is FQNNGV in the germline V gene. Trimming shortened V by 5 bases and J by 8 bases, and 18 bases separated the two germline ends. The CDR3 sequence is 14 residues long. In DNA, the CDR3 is TGTGCCAGCAGCCCCGGGTATGGGGTAGGCGGCTACACCTTC. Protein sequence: CASSPGYGVGGYTF.

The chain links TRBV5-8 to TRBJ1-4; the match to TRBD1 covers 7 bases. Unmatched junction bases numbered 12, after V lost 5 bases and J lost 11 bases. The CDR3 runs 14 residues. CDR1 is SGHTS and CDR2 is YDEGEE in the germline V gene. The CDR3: CASRYRQGGGKLFF. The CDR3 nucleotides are TGTGCCAGCAGATATCGACAGGGAGGTGGGAAACTGTTTTTT.

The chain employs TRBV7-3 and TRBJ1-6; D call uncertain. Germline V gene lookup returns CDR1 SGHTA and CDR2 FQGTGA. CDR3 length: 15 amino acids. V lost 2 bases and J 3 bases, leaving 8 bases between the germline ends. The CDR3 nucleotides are TGTGCCAGCAGCTTAGGACGGAACTATAATTCACCCCTCCACTTT. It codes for CASSLGRNYNSPLHF.

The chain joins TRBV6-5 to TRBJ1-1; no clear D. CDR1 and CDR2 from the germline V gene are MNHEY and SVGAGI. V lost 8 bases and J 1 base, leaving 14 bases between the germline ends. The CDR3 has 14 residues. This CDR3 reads CASRKTEPNTEAFF. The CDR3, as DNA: TGTGCCAGCCGTAAAACGGAACCGAACACTGAAGCTTTCTTT.

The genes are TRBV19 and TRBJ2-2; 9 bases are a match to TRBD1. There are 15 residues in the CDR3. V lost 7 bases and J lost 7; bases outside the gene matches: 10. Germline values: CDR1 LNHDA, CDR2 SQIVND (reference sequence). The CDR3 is CASNTGTGNVGELFF. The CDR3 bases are TGTGCCAGTAACACAGGGACAGGGAACGTCGGGGAGCTGTTTTTT.

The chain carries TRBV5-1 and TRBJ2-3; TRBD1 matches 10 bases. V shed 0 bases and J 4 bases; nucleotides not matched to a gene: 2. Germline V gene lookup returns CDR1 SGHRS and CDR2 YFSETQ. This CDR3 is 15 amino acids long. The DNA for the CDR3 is TGCGCCAGCAGCTTGGGGGACAGGGGCCCAGATACGCAGTATTTT. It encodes CASSLGDRGPDTQYF.

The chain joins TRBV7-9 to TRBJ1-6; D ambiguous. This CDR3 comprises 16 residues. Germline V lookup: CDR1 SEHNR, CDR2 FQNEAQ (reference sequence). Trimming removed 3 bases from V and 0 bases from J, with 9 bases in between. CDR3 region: CASSFVRSSYNSPLHF. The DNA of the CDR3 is TGTGCCAGCAGCTTCGTTAGGAGCTCCTATAATTCACCCCTCCACTTT.

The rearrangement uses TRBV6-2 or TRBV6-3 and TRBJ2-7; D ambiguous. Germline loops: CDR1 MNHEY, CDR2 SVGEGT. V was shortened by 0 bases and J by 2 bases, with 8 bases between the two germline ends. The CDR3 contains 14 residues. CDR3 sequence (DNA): TGTGCCAGCAGTTACTCTGGCAGTCCCTACGAGCAGTACTTC. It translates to CASSYSGSPYEQYF.

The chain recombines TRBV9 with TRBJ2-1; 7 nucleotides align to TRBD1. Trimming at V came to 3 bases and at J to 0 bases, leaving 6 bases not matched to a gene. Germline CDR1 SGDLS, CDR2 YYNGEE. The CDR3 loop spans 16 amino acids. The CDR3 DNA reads TGTGCCAGCAGCGCCCAGGGGGTTATCTCCTACAATGAGCAGTTCTTC. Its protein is CASSAQGVISYNEQFF.

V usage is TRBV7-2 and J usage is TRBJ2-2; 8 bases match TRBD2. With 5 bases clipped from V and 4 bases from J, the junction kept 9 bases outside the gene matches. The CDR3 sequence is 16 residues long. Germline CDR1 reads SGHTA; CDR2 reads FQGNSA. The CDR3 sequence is CASSLSGRRSTGELFF. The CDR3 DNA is TGTGCCAGCAGCCTCAGCGGGAGACGATCCACCGGGGAGCTGTTTTTT.

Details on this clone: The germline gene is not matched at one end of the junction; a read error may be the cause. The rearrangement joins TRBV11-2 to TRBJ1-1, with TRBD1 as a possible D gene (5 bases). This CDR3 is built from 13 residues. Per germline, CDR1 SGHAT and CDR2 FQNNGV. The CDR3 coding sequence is TGTGCCAGCAGCTCTCTTCAATCGGACGGCGGGGCCTTT. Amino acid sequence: CASSSLQSDGGAF.

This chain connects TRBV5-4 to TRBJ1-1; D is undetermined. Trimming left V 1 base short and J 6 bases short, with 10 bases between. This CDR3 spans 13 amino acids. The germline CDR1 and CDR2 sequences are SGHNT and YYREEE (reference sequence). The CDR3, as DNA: TGTGCCAGCAGCTTGTACGCGGCAGCTGAAGCTTTCTTT. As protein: CASSLYAAAEAFF.

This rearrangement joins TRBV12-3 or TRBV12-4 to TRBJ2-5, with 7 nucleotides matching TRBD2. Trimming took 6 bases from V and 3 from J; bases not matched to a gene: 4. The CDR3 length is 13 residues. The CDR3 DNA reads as TGTGCCAGCAGGCGGGGGAATAAAGAGACCCAGTACTTC. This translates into CASRRGNKETQYF.

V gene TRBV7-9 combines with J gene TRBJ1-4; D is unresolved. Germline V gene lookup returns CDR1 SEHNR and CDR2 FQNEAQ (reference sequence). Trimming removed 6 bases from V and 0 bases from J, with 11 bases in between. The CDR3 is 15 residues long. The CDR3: CASSSQAATNEKLFF. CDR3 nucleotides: TGTGCCAGCAGTAGTCAGGCAGCAACTAATGAAAAACTGTTTTTT.